This TCR beta chain comes out of a study of T cell repertoires in cytomegalovirus infection (dated by TCRdb to about 2019). In terms of the full investigation: The HLA type of each donor mattered for the analysis, because public TCR beta signatures pointed to carriage of CMV infection along with the matching HLA type.

Instrument on record: Illumina HiSeq 1500. The public sequencing data were trimmed at Q25 with fastp and processed into clonotypes with MiXCR by TCRdb, which kept only in-frame beta chains. For every CDR3 protein sequence, its rows merge into one entry that carries the most common genes and DNA. This sample lists approximately 70,000 distinct CDR3 sequences; about 23% were detected once. The top ten clonotypes cover roughly three quarters of the sample. Comments on this clonotype: Its binding antigen is unknown. No base quality values were provided; no much bigger clone lies one nucleotide off.

The research as a whole found: In the ex vivo response, HLA-C-restricted CMV-specific TCR beta clonotypes were dominant, and in two of eight donors the single most frequent clonotype came from this HLA-C-restricted group. In both this cohort and an independent roughly 350-donor cohort, the cumulative frequency of public TCR beta family members distinguished carriers of CMV infection plus the relevant HLA type.

This receptor was identified in a human donor in good health (CMV status not recorded). Some clones in this sample may be carry-over from other donors' samples. Sample: PBMCs, sequenced either directly or after in vitro stimulation (not recorded which).

The DNA sequence reads TGCAGCGGACTAGCGGATAACACCGGGGAGCTGTTTTTT. This translates into CSGLADNTGELFF. Here the chain combines TRBV20-1 and TRBJ2-2, with TRBD2 matching 10 junction bases. The CDR3 has 13 amino acids, counting the end cysteine and phenylalanine. Of the read, only the CDR3 DNA is kept; its 39 bases are in frame from base 1. Based on the germline V gene (reference sequence), the CDR1 and CDR2 sequences are DFQATT and SNEGSKA.